This T cell receptor beta chain is drawn from a study of blood T cell repertoires in COVID-19. Study context: Collection of acute and convalescent COVID-19 samples took place in the United States, Italy and Spain. Sources were T cells, B-cell-depleted T cells, or PBMCs; the material itself was cDNA or gDNA.

The CDR3 runs to 15 residues. CDR1 is MNHEY and CDR2 is SMNVEV in the germline V gene (reference sequence). Deletions cut 5 bases from V and 3 bases from J, with 16 bases between. As processed by the authors: Reference gene primer amplification yielded estimated nucleated cell counts. Sequenced by immunoSEQ multiplex PCR; TCRdb stores in-frame clones only, minus some. The V and J calls and clone size are taken from that table; D and trimming were inferred from the DNA. This sample has approximately 98,000 clones; 65% to 80% occur once, and the top ten carry about 1.8%. Sequenced input: peripheral blood. This TCR was recovered from a woman in her thirties or forties with acute or convalescent COVID-19. The chain employs TRBV27 and TRBJ1-1, with D perhaps matching TRBD1 (6 bases). In DNA form, the CDR3 reads TGTGCCAGCAGTCGTTCCTCCAGGGGCTACACTGAAGCTTTCTTT. This codes for CASSRSSRGYTEAFF.